One sample yielded the 28 T cell receptor beta chains listed below, sequenced in a study of identical twins. TCRdb re-called the 5' RACE reads with MiXCR, one entry per CDR3 protein. Of 250,000 or so distinct CDR3 sequences in the sample, approximately 8.3% were seen once. The same specimen was also included in a second study, on yellow fever vaccine responses in identical twins.

Sequenced material: CD8+ T cells sorted from blood. Receptors originate from a woman between 18 and 29 years old in good health.

This clonotype was found a few times. J is TRBJ2-5 and V is TRBV6-2 or TRBV6-3; D ambiguous. V shed 9 bases and J shed 3 bases, with 8 bases lying between them. Germline V lookup: CDR1 MNHEY, CDR2 SVGEGT. The CDR3 runs to 11 residues. CDR3 nucleotide sequence: TGTGCCAGTCGTCTAAAAGAGACCCAGTACTTC. Translated, it gives CASRLKETQYF.

This clonotype was seen more than once but under ten times. The genes are TRBV7-2 and TRBJ2-7; TRBD1 matches at 9 bases. Germline CDR1 and CDR2: SGHTA and FQGNSA. The CDR3 is 14 residues long. Losses at the gene ends were 5 bases for V and 1 base for J; bases not matched to a gene: 3. The CDR3 DNA reads TGTGCCAGCAGCCCACAGGGGGCGTCCTACGAGCAGTACTTC. Translation gives CASSPQGASYEQYF.

This clonotype was recorded at least ten times. The rearrangement links TRBV15 to TRBJ2-1; 7 nucleotides agree with TRBD2. The CDR3 is 17 amino acids. V dropped 0 bases and J dropped 5; count of bases not matched to a gene: 10. The germline V gene has CDR1 LNHNV and CDR2 YYDKDF (reference sequence). The CDR3 coding sequence is TGTGCCACCAGCAGAGATTTGGGGGAGGGCCACAACAATGAGCAGTTCTTC. It codes for CATSRDLGEGHNNEQFF.

In its sample, this clonotype was seen a few times. The V call is TRBV7-9, the J call TRBJ1-6; D is perhaps TRBD1 (5 bases). The germline gives CDR1 SEHNR, CDR2 FQNEAQ (reference sequence). CDR3 length: 13 residues. V was cut by 5 bases and J by 7 bases, with 9 bases left in between. Here the CDR3 reads CASSGGRNSPLHF. The CDR3 DNA reads as TGTGCCAGCAGCGGGGGGAGGAATTCACCCCTCCACTTT. Filled out from reference TRBV7-9 and TRBJ1-6, the complete variable domain reads DTGVSQNPRHKITKRGQNVTFRCDPISEHNRLYWYRQTLGQGPEFLTYFQNEAQLEKSRLLSDRFSAERPKGSFSTLEIQRTEQGDSAMYLCASSGGRNSPLHFGNGTRLTVT.

The rearrangement uses TRBV18 and TRBJ2-7; D possibly corresponds to TRBD1 (6 bases). The CDR3 runs to 16 residues. V lost 3 bases and J lost 0, with 15 bases in between. CDR1 is KGHSH and CDR2 is LQKENI in the germline V gene. The CDR3 region has the DNA TGTGCCAGCTCACCCCAAGTCAGGGGCCCCTCCTACGAGCAGTACTTC. Translated: CASSPQVRGPSYEQYF.

The rearrangement joins TRBV20-1 to TRBJ2-1, with a possible D match to TRBD2 (6 bases). The CDR3 spans 16 residues. V lost 0 bases and J 3 bases, leaving 15 bases between the germline ends. The germline V gene encodes CDR1 DFQATT and CDR2 SNEGSKA (reference sequence). In nucleotides, the CDR3 is TGCAGTGCTAGAGATTTGGGCGGGGCCGTCTACAATGAGCAGTTCTTC. Amino acid sequence: CSARDLGGAVYNEQFF.

This clonotype was seen many times. The CDR3 loop is CASSLNYEQFF. CDR3 sequence (DNA): TGTGCCAGCAGCTTAAACTATGAGCAGTTCTTC. J is TRBJ2-1 and V is TRBV7-9; D is uncertain. CDR3 length: 11 amino acids. The germline CDR1 and CDR2 sequences are SEHNR and FQNEAQ (reference sequence). Trimming pared 2 bases from V and 8 bases from J, leaving 4 bases between.

The genes are TRBV11-2 and TRBJ2-2; D is perhaps TRBD1 (6 bases). Germline loops: CDR1 SGHAT, CDR2 FQNNGV. There are 15 residues in the CDR3. The germline V and J ends were trimmed by 1 base and 1 base, with 7 bases remaining between them. The CDR3 region has the DNA TGTGCCAGCAGCTTAGGGGGACAGAACACCGGGGAGCTGTTTTTT. It encodes CASSLGGQNTGELFF.

In its sample, this clonotype was seen a few times. V is TRBV5-4 and J is TRBJ2-5, with 7 bases lining up with TRBD2. This CDR3 has 13 residues. J was trimmed by 10 bases and V by 0 bases; bases with no gene match: 6. Germline values: CDR1 SGHNT, CDR2 YYREEE (reference sequence). Written as DNA, the CDR3 is TGTGCCAGCAGCTTGGGCCGGGAGGAGGGCCAGTACTTC. Amino acid sequence: CASSLGREEGQYF.

The chain employs TRBV28 and TRBJ1-5, with D maybe TRBD1 (6 bases). Germline loops: CDR1 MDHEN, CDR2 SYDVKM. V shed 5 bases and J shed 2 bases, with 10 bases lying between them. The CDR3 sequence is 14 residues long. Here the CDR3 reads CASSTGGGNQPQHF. The CDR3 DNA follows: TGTGCCAGCAGTACCGGGGGCGGCAATCAGCCCCAGCATTTT.

This clonotype came up a few times. The chain recombines TRBV6-1 with TRBJ1-2; TRBD1 is a possible D gene (6 bases). Germline V lookup: CDR1 MNHNS, CDR2 SASEGT. The CDR3 spans 16 residues. Trimming shortened V by 7 bases and J by 4 bases, and 22 bases separated the two germline ends. CDR3 amino acids: CASTRTESLIFYGYTF. DNA for the CDR3: TGTGCCAGCACCCGGACAGAATCTCTTATCTTCTATGGCTACACCTTC.

This clonotype was counted many times. The DNA of the CDR3 is TGTGCCAGCAGTGAATGGGGCAGAGGGGTGAACACTGAAGCTTTCTTT. This translates into CASSEWGRGVNTEAFF. The chain has TRBV25-1 and TRBJ1-1, with D perhaps matching TRBD1 (5 bases). The CDR3 covers 16 residues. Germline CDR1 reads MGHDK; CDR2 reads SYGVNS. The V end lost 1 base, the J end lost 0 bases, and 12 bases lay between the germline ends. Drawing the rest from reference TRBV25-1 and TRBJ1-1, the complete variable domain is EADIYQTPRYLVIGTGKKITLECSQTMGHDKMYWYQQDPGMELHLIHYSYGVNSTEKGDLSSESTVSRIRTEHFPLTLESARPSHTSQYLCASSEWGRGVNTEAFFGQGTRLTVV.

This clonotype was recorded a few times. The V call is TRBV7-9, the J call TRBJ2-7, with 8 bases identical to TRBD1. CDR3 length: 17 amino acids. J was trimmed by 6 bases and V by 1 base; bases with no gene match: 14. Germline assignment: CDR1 SEHNR and CDR2 FQNEAQ (reference sequence). Here the CDR3 reads CASSLVGTGLNTVEQYF. The CDR3 DNA is TGTGCCAGCAGCTTAGTCGGGACAGGCCTTAATACGGTCGAGCAGTACTTC.

This clonotype has more than one count but fewer than ten. The chain carries TRBV20-1 and TRBJ2-7; unclear D gene. V lost 6 bases and J lost 0, with 15 bases in between. CDR1 is DFQATT, CDR2 SNEGSKA, per germline (reference sequence). The CDR3 is made up of 14 amino acids. CDR3 in DNA: TGCAGTGCCCGGCCCTTAATGAGCTCCTACGAGCAGTACTTC. It translates to CSARPLMSSYEQYF.

In this sample, this clonotype turned up a few times. This chain joins TRBV3-1 and TRBJ2-7; perhaps TRBD2 as D (5 bases). Looked up from germline, CDR1 is LGHDT and CDR2 is YNNKEL (reference sequence). The CDR3 runs 16 residues. V was clipped by 0 bases and J by 3 bases, with 15 bases between them. CDR3 sequence (DNA): TGTGCCAGCAGCCAAGATCGCGGGCAGTTTTTCTACGAGCAGTACTTC. Protein product: CASSQDRGQFFYEQYF.

The rearrangement uses TRBV7-9 and TRBJ2-5, with 10 bases fitting TRBD1. J was trimmed by 3 bases and V by 8 bases; bases with no gene match: 12. The CDR3 runs 16 residues. CDR1 is SEHNR and CDR2 is FQNEAQ in the germline V gene (reference sequence). DNA of the CDR3: TGTGCCAGCGGGAAGCGGGACAGGGGACTGAAAGAGACCCAGTACTTC. Translating gives CASGKRDRGLKETQYF.

This clonotype showed up many times. The rearrangement uses TRBV11-2 and TRBJ1-2; 9 bases map to TRBD1. The germline V gene has CDR1 SGHAT and CDR2 FQNNGV. The CDR3 has 15 amino acids. Trimming at V came to 3 bases and at J to 10 bases, leaving 12 bases not matched to a gene. Here the CDR3 reads CASSLGTGTPRDYTF. CDR3 DNA sequence: TGTGCCAGCAGCTTGGGGACAGGGACACCTAGAGACTACACCTTC.

V gene TRBV7-9 combines with J gene TRBJ2-5; D not resolved. Germline V gene sequence: CDR1 SEHNR, CDR2 FQNEAQ (reference sequence). The length of the CDR3 is 13 residues. Between the trimmed V and J ends, which lost 1 base and 1 base, there was a span of 4 bases. DNA for the CDR3: TGTGCCAGCAGCTTAGGAGCCCAAGAGACCCAGTACTTC. Encoded protein: CASSLGAQETQYF.

This clonotype was observed at least ten times. V gene TRBV29-1 combines with J gene TRBJ2-7, with D unclear. This CDR3 spans 15 amino acids. The germline V gene encodes CDR1 SQVTM and CDR2 ANQGSEA. V lost 6 bases to trimming and J lost 8 bases, with 26 bases between them. CDR3 region: CSVISAADNKLKQYF. The CDR3 DNA reads TGCAGCGTCATCTCGGCGGCAGATAACAAGTTGAAGCAGTACTTC.

This clonotype was seen a few times. This sequence joins TRBV7-6 and TRBJ2-5; TRBD1 might be the D (6 bases). With 2 bases removed from V and 2 bases from J, the gap between germline ends came to 15 bases. This CDR3 spans 16 amino acids. Germline V gene data show CDR1 as SGHVS and CDR2 as FNYEAQ. The CDR3 protein is CASSLSLYREQETQYF. CDR3 coding DNA: TGTGCCAGCAGCTTAAGCCTGTACAGGGAGCAAGAGACCCAGTACTTC.

There are many counts of this clonotype. This rearrangement joins TRBV12-3 or TRBV12-4 to TRBJ1-6, with 8 bases identical to TRBD1. CDR3 length: 14 amino acids. V shed 6 bases and J 5 bases; nucleotides not matched to a gene: 3. The CDR3 DNA sequence: TGTGCCAGCAGGTTGGGACAGGATAATTCACCCCTCCACTTT. Translated, it gives CASRLGQDNSPLHF.

This clonotype was counted ten times or more. The genes are TRBV12-3 or TRBV12-4 and TRBJ2-1; possibly TRBD1 or TRBD2 for D (5 bases each). The CDR3 has 12 residues. V lost 7 bases and J 6 bases, leaving 10 bases between the germline ends. CDR3 protein: CASTPGTNEQFF. CDR3 DNA sequence: TGTGCCAGCACCCCCGGGACCAATGAGCAGTTCTTC.

This clonotype was counted ten times or more. This chain joins TRBV29-1 and TRBJ2-1, with 10 bases fitting TRBD2. The CDR3 length is 15 residues. With 2 bases clipped from V and 8 bases from J, the junction kept 9 bases outside the gene matches. Germline CDR1 reads SQVTM; CDR2 reads ANQGSEA. The CDR3 here is CSVEPGVAGGYEQFF. The CDR3, as DNA: TGCAGCGTTGAACCCGGGGTAGCGGGAGGCTATGAGCAGTTCTTC.

This clonotype was picked up a small number of times. The chain links TRBV9 to TRBJ2-7; weak D call: TRBD1 (5 bases). V gave up 0 bases and J gave up 0 bases, with 10 bases separating them. The germline V gene has CDR1 SGDLS and CDR2 YYNGEE. The CDR3 contains 15 residues. The CDR3 loop reads CASSVGGAGSYEQYF. CDR3 nucleotides: TGTGCCAGCAGCGTAGGGGGCGCTGGCTCCTACGAGCAGTACTTC.

The V and J genes are TRBV19 and TRBJ2-3; unclear D gene. The CDR3 loop spans 15 amino acids. CDR1 is LNHDA, CDR2 SQIVND, per germline (reference sequence). Trimming removed 3 bases from V and 5 bases from J, with 15 bases in between. CDR3 DNA sequence: TGTGCCAGTAGTATCCAATTATCCTTCGGAGATACGCAGTATTTT. Its translation is CASSIQLSFGDTQYF.

This clonotype has at least ten counts. This chain links TRBV28 with TRBJ1-6; weak D call: TRBD1 (5 bases). V shed 6 bases and J shed 0 bases, with 18 bases lying between them. Germline CDR1 reads MDHEN; CDR2 reads SYDVKM. This CDR3 is 18 amino acids long. CDR3 DNA sequence: TGTGCCAGCAGAGCGCCACGAGCAGGGAGCTCCTATAATTCACCCCTCCACTTT. Amino acid sequence: CASRAPRAGSSYNSPLHF.

This clonotype occurred many times. The chain uses TRBV4-1 and TRBJ2-1, with D uncertain. This CDR3 comprises 12 residues. The V gene lost 2 bases and the J gene lost 7 bases, with 6 bases spanning the gap. Germline lookup yields CDR1 MGHRA and CDR2 YSYEKL. The CDR3 loop reads CASSQTDNEQFF. For the CDR3, the DNA is TGCGCCAGCAGCCAAACTGATAATGAGCAGTTCTTC.

This clonotype was detected a few times. This rearrangement joins TRBV4-1 to TRBJ1-1, with unresolved D. The CDR3 is made up of 14 amino acids. CDR1 and CDR2 (germline): MGHRA, YSYEKL. V was clipped by 1 base and J by 6 bases, with 12 bases between them. CDR3 nucleotides: TGCGCCAGCAGCCAAGGCGCGCTAAGCCCTGAAGCTTTCTTT. Translating gives CASSQGALSPEAFF.